These T cell receptor beta chains were read from a single sample in a study of shared clonotypes between healthy human individuals. This table comes from immunoSEQ multiplex PCR, and its TCRdb copy is limited to in-frame clones, with some not included. The sample includes hundreds of thousands of clones, more than 95% of them seen just once. Sequences were obtained from naive CD4+ T cells sorted from blood. These TCRs come from a woman younger than 45 in good health. Each CDR3 is given with its conserved first and last residue. The D gene is left open where the match is weak. Part of the rows lack a size; the others show once, few, many or a class for expanded clones.

NA	TRBV28	NA	TRBJ2-1	CASSFPGSSYNEQFF	TGTGCCAGCAGTTTTCCCGGGAGCTCCTACAATGAGCAGTTCTTC
NA	TRBV28	NA	TRBJ1-2	CASSLGRNYGYTF	TGTGCCAGCAGTTTAGGCAGAAACTATGGCTACACCTTC
NA	TRBV4-2	NA	TRBJ2-3	CASSRGGQSDTQYF	TGTGCCAGCAGCCGCGGTGGGCAATCCGATACGCAGTATTTT
few	TRBV4-1	NA	TRBJ1-1	CASSRVQYTEAFF	TGCGCCAGCAGCCGGGTACAGTACACTGAAGCTTTCTTT
NA	TRBV28	NA	TRBJ1-2	CASSSHSYYGYTF	TGTGCCAGCAGTTCCCATAGTTACTATGGCTACACCTTC
NA	TRBV7-9	NA	TRBJ2-5	CASSLSEETQYF	TGTGCCAGCAGCTTATCCGAAGAGACCCAGTACTTC
once	TRBV5-1	NA	TRBJ1-1	CASRYTVNTEAFF	TGCGCCAGCAGATACACGGTGAACACTGAAGCTTTCTTT
NA	TRBV28	NA	TRBJ1-3	CASKSGLTYFSGNTIYF	TGTGCCAGCAAGAGTGGATTGACCTACTTCTCTGGAAACACCATATATTTT
NA	TRBV9	NA	TRBJ1-2	CASSPGVLLGYGYTF	TGTGCCAGCAGCCCTGGGGTTCTCTTAGGCTATGGCTACACCTTC
NA	TRBV10-1	NA	TRBJ2-5	CASSESRGTQETQYF	TGCGCCAGCAGTGAGTCGAGAGGGACCCAAGAGACCCAGTACTTC
NA	TRBV28	TRBD2	TRBJ2-3	CASSFGGRLHTQYF	TGTGCCAGCAGTTTTGGCGGGAGACTACATACGCAGTATTTT
NA	TRBV28	NA	TRBJ2-7	CASSFTGTGTDEQYF	TGTGCCAGCAGTTTCACCGGGACTGGCACCGACGAGCAGTACTTC
NA	TRBV7-7	NA	TRBJ2-1	CASSPDYSNYNEQFF	TGTGCCAGCAGCCCCGACTACTCCAACTACAATGAGCAGTTCTTC
NA	TRBV5-4	NA	TRBJ1-1	CASSLATANTEAFF	TGTGCCAGCAGCTTGGCGACAGCGAACACTGAAGCTTTCTTT
NA	TRBV4-2	TRBD2	TRBJ2-5	CASSQEGGAGATQYF	TGTGCCAGCAGCCAAGAGGGTGGAGCGGGAGCGACCCAGTACTTC
NA	TRBV6-1	NA	TRBJ1-2	CASSEFENGNYGYTF	TGTGCCAGCAGTGAATTCGAGAACGGCAACTATGGCTACACCTTC
NA	TRBV10-3	NA	TRBJ1-4	CAISMGLEEKLFF	TGTGCCATTAGTATGGGGCTCGAAGAAAAACTGTTTTTT
once	TRBV4-1	NA	TRBJ1-4	CASSQPQGTNEKLFF	TGCGCCAGCAGCCAACCACAGGGAACTAATGAAAAACTGTTTTTT
NA	TRBV7-9	NA	TRBJ1-1	CASSFKVNTEAFF	TGTGCCAGCAGCTTCAAAGTGAACACTGAAGCTTTCTTT
NA	TRBV7-9	NA	TRBJ2-2	CASRSGNTNTGELFF	TGTGCCAGCAGATCAGGAAACACGAACACCGGGGAGCTGTTTTTT
NA	TRBV15	NA	TRBJ1-5	CATSQDSTQPQHF	TGTGCCACCAGCCAAGACAGTACCCAGCCCCAGCATTTT
NA	TRBV5-1	TRBD2	TRBJ2-3	CASSVGLAGASTDTQYF	TGCGCCAGCAGTGTTGGACTAGCGGGAGCTTCTACAGATACGCAGTATTTT
NA	TRBV7-2	NA	TRBJ1-2	CASSPRLPYYGYTF	TGTGCCAGCAGCCCCCGCCTCCCCTACTATGGCTACACCTTC
NA	TRBV5-1	TRBD2	TRBJ2-7	CASSLVQRDSYEQYF	TGCGCCAGCAGCTTGGTCCAGCGGGACTCCTACGAGCAGTACTTC
NA	TRBV5-4	NA	TRBJ1-2	CASSQQTGAYGYTF	TGTGCCAGCAGTCAGCAGACCGGTGCCTATGGCTACACCTTC
NA	TRBV10-3	TRBD1	TRBJ1-3	CAISPQGISGNTIYF	TGTGCCATCAGTCCACAGGGGATCTCTGGAAACACCATATATTTT
NA	TRBV19	NA	TRBJ2-5	CASSPYSGTLIGSETQYF	TGTGCCAGTAGTCCGTACTCCGGGACCCTCATAGGGAGTGAGACCCAGTACTTC
once	TRBV15	TRBD1	TRBJ1-4	CATSRDRGEKLFF	TGTGCCACCAGCCGGGACAGGGGTGAAAAACTGTTTTTT
NA	TRBV7-8	NA	TRBJ2-7	CASSFYREPFYEQYF	TGTGCCAGCAGCTTCTACAGGGAACCGTTCTACGAGCAGTACTTC
NA	TRBV12-5	TRBD2	TRBJ2-2	CASGLTSGYANTGELFF	TGTGCTAGTGGTCTGACTAGCGGGTACGCGAACACCGGGGAGCTGTTTTTT
NA	TRBV7-9	TRBD1	TRBJ2-7	CASSLGTGRLGEQYF	TGTGCCAGCAGCCTAGGGACAGGTCGCCTCGGCGAGCAGTACTTC
NA	TRBV9	NA	TRBJ2-1	CASSVGGGTYNEQFF	TGTGCCAGCAGCGTAGGTGGCGGCACCTACAATGAGCAGTTCTTC
once	TRBV11-1	NA	TRBJ2-2	CASSPRGAGGPGELFF	TGTGCCAGCAGTCCCCGGGGGGCAGGGGGCCCCGGGGAGCTGTTTTTT
NA	TRBV19	NA	TRBJ2-7	CATRKPSSYEQYF	TGTGCCACCCGAAAGCCTTCTTCCTACGAGCAGTACTTC
NA	TRBV2	NA	TRBJ1-5	CASRPGLYSNQPQHF	TGTGCCAGCAGGCCCGGACTGTATAGCAATCAGCCCCAGCATTTT
NA	TRBV18	TRBD1	TRBJ1-2	CASSPDRAEGYTF	TGTGCCAGCTCACCGGACAGGGCGGAGGGCTACACCTTC
NA	TRBV18	NA	TRBJ2-1	CASSPPARDEQFF	TGTGCCAGCTCCCCTCCGGCGAGGGATGAGCAGTTCTTC
few	TRBV28	NA	TRBJ1-2	CASSLAPHGNGYTF	TGTGCCAGCAGTTTGGCCCCCCACGGGAATGGCTACACCTTC
NA	TRBV5-4	TRBD2	TRBJ2-1	CASSLAEALAGNEQFF	TGTGCCAGCAGCTTGGCCGAAGCACTAGCGGGGAATGAGCAGTTCTTC
NA	TRBV20-1	NA	TRBJ2-7	CSARVSYEQYF	TGCAGTGCTAGAGTATCCTACGAGCAGTACTTC
NA	TRBV19	NA	TRBJ2-2	CASSREAAANTGELFF	TGTGCCAGTAGTAGAGAAGCGGCCGCGAACACCGGGGAGCTGTTTTTT
NA	TRBV6-6	NA	TRBJ1-3	CASSYPLRGSGNTIYF	TGTGCCAGCAGTTATCCCCTCAGGGGAAGTGGAAACACCATATATTTT